This entry lists 3 T cell receptor beta chains sequenced from one sample in a study of T-cell memory formation after mild COVID-19. TCRdb re-derived calls from the 5' RACE reads in MiXCR, one entry per CDR3 protein. The table includes hundreds of thousands of distinct CDR3 sequences, roughly 21% detected once. The sample comprised PBMCs or a T cell subset sorted from them (not recorded which). Receptor source: an adult woman who had mild COVID-19 (a few samples of this study predate the infection). Cell type and time point are not known.

The chain uses TRBV5-6 and TRBJ2-1; 9 bases are a match to TRBD2. CDR1 is SGHDT and CDR2 is YYEEEE in the germline V gene. Unmatched junction bases numbered 3, after V lost 0 bases and J lost 5 bases. This CDR3 is built from 15 residues. The CDR3 protein is CASSLAERGDNEQFF. CDR3 DNA: TGTGCCAGCAGCTTGGCAGAGCGGGGGGACAATGAGCAGTTCTTC.

This clonotype was seen a handful of times. The chain employs TRBV5-1 and TRBJ1-1; D is undetermined. This CDR3 contains 12 residues. Trimming took 5 bases from V and 8 from J, leaving 13 bases between them. CDR1 SGHRS and CDR2 YFSETQ come from the germline V gene. CDR3 protein: CASRTGQYEAFF. CDR3 nucleotide sequence: TGCGCCAGCAGGACCGGGCAATACGAAGCTTTCTTT.

This chain links TRBV7-2 with TRBJ2-1, with 9 bases matching TRBD2. Germline V gene sequence: CDR1 SGHTA, CDR2 FQGNSA. The V gene end was trimmed by 5 bases and the J gene end by 6 bases; junction bases not matched to a gene: 5. The CDR3 runs to 14 residues. The CDR3: CASSRPTSGNEQFF. CDR3 bases: TGTGCCAGCAGCCGTCCGACTAGCGGCAATGAGCAGTTCTTC.